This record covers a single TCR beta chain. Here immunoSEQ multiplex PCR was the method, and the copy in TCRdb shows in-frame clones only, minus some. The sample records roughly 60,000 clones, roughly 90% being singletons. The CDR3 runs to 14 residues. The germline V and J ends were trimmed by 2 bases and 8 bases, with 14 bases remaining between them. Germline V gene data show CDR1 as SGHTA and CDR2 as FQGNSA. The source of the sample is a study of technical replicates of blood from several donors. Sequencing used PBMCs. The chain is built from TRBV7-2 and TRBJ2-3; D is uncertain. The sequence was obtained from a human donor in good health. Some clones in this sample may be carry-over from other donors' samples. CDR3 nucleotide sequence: TGTGCCAGCAGCTTAAGCGTCAGCTCCAGTACGCAGTATTTT. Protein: CASSLSVSSSTQYF.